A single sample gave rise to the 20 T cell receptor beta chains below, sequenced in a study of OX40 agonist ivuxolimab in advanced cancers. Sequenced by immunoSEQ multiplex PCR; TCRdb stores in-frame clones only, minus some. Among about 38,000 clones listed, 65% to 85% were seen once. The material sequenced was CD4+ or CD8+ T cells sorted from blood, taken in a trial of the OX40 agonist ivuxolimab. The source is an adult with an advanced solid tumor such as melanoma, head and neck, liver or kidney cancer.

This clone turned up a few times. The V call is TRBV18, the J call TRBJ2-1; 10 bases line up with TRBD2. The germline V gene has CDR1 KGHSH and CDR2 LQKENI. This CDR3 region has 16 residues. V lost 3 bases, J lost 4 bases, and 6 bases stayed unmatched. This CDR3 is CASSPPGTSEYNEQFF. As DNA, the CDR3 is TGTGCCAGCTCACCCCCCGGGACTAGCGAGTACAATGAGCAGTTCTTC.

V is TRBV6-4 and J is TRBJ2-1; 8 nucleotides line up with TRBD2. The CDR3 contains 15 residues. The germline gives CDR1 MRHNA, CDR2 SNTAGT. With 2 bases clipped from V and 7 bases from J, the junction kept 7 bases outside the gene matches. The CDR3, as DNA: TGTGCCAGCAGTGACGATCGGGGGGGAGCGAATGAGCAGTTCTTC. This gives the protein CASSDDRGGANEQFF.

V usage is TRBV19 and J usage is TRBJ1-5; 8 bases align to TRBD1. V trimming: 1 base; J trimming: 8 bases; junction bases outside the gene matches: 10. Per germline, CDR1 LNHDA and CDR2 SQIVND (reference sequence). This CDR3 region has 16 residues. The CDR3 region is CASSIVRQGRKEPQHF. The DNA of the CDR3 is TGTGCCAGTAGTATAGTTCGACAGGGGAGGAAGGAGCCCCAGCATTTT.

DNA of the CDR3: TGTGCCAGCCGCACCACAGGTTCGAAGGGTGCAGATACGCAGTATTTT. It encodes CASRTTGSKGADTQYF. J is TRBJ2-3 and V is TRBV28; possible D gene TRBD1, 5 bases. Looked up from germline, CDR1 is MDHEN and CDR2 is SYDVKM. The germline V and J ends were trimmed by 8 bases and 4 bases, with 22 bases remaining between them. This CDR3 comprises 16 residues.

V is TRBV28 and J is TRBJ1-2; D unclear. Germline loops: CDR1 MDHEN, CDR2 SYDVKM. The CDR3 length is 15 residues. The V gene lost 6 bases and the J gene lost 4 bases, with 18 bases spanning the gap. The CDR3 DNA reads as TGTGCCAGCAGCCTGGAGGGCCCCCTTCCCTATGGCTACACCTTC. This translates into CASSLEGPLPYGYTF.

The rearrangement links TRBV7-2 to TRBJ2-7; D possibly corresponds to TRBD1 (7 bases). Looked up from germline, CDR1 is SGHTA and CDR2 is FQGNSA. The V gene lost 3 bases and the J gene lost 6 bases, with 18 bases spanning the gap. The CDR3 length is 15 residues. The CDR3, as DNA: TGTGCCAGCAGCTTCGCGTGGGCAGGGGGGCGCGAGCAGTACTTC. As protein: CASSFAWAGGREQYF.

This rearrangement joins TRBV28 to TRBJ2-3; D is perhaps TRBD2 (6 bases). V lost 6 bases to trimming and J lost 2 bases, with 15 bases between them. This CDR3 comprises 15 residues. Germline values: CDR1 MDHEN, CDR2 SYDVKM. CDR3 bases: TGTGCCAGCAGCATATTCCGGGACTTCACAGATACGCAGTATTTT. Amino acids: CASSIFRDFTDTQYF.

The rearrangement joins TRBV30 to TRBJ2-1; TRBD2 agrees at 12 bases. The trim removed 2 bases at V and 7 bases at J, leaving 6 bases unmatched. This CDR3 region has 15 residues. Germline CDR1 and CDR2: GTSNPN and SVGIG (reference sequence). Here the CDR3 DNA reads TGTGCCTGGAGTCCCCTAGCGGGGGGGCGAAATGAGCAGTTCTTC. This gives the protein CAWSPLAGGRNEQFF.

This rearrangement joins TRBV6-5 to TRBJ2-1; a weak D match, TRBD1 (5 bases). Germline loops: CDR1 MNHEY, CDR2 SVGAGI. The V gene lost 7 bases and the J gene lost 10 bases, with 17 bases spanning the gap. This CDR3 contains 13 residues. DNA of the CDR3: TGTGCCAGCACTATGACACAGGCAAACGAGCAGTTCTTC. Amino acid sequence: CASTMTQANEQFF.

V gene TRBV7-9 combines with J gene TRBJ1-6; 7 bases map to TRBD1. Germline CDR1 reads SEHNR; CDR2 reads FQNEAQ (reference sequence). The junction had 8 bases not matched to a gene; V was cut back by 5 bases and J by 7 bases. CDR3 length equals 15 residues. CDR3 nucleotide sequence: TGTGCCAGCAGCCTCCTAGGGACAGACAATTCACCCCTCCACTTT. This gives the protein CASSLLGTDNSPLHF. The complete variable domain, with remaining parts taken from reference TRBV7-9 and TRBJ1-6, reads DTGVSQNPRHKITKRGQNVTFRCDPISEHNRLYWYRQTLGQGPEFLTYFQNEAQLEKSRLLSDRFSAERPKGSFSTLEIQRTEQGDSAMYLCASSLLGTDNSPLHFGNGTRLTVT.

The chain links TRBV10-1 to TRBJ2-5; D gene ambiguous. The CDR3 covers 13 residues. Trimming removed 4 bases from V and 5 bases from J, with 11 bases in between. CDR1 WNHNN and CDR2 SYGVQD come from the germline V gene (reference sequence). CDR3 sequence: CASSAVHGETQYF. In DNA, the CDR3 is TGCGCCAGCAGTGCGGTACACGGGGAGACCCAGTACTTC.

A single count supports this clone. This chain uses TRBV7-2 with TRBJ2-2, with 7 bases identical to TRBD1. The ends lost 3 bases at V and 0 bases at J; junction bases unmatched: 4. The germline CDR1 and CDR2 sequences are SGHTA and FQGNSA. The CDR3 has 16 amino acids. CDR3 protein: CASSFHRGPNTGELFF. The CDR3 nucleotides read TGTGCCAGCAGCTTCCACAGGGGCCCGAACACCGGGGAGCTGTTTTTT.

The rearrangement joins TRBV5-6 to TRBJ1-5, with 9 nucleotides matching TRBD1. The CDR3 is made up of 16 amino acids. Germline V gene sequence: CDR1 SGHDT, CDR2 YYEEEE. The trim removed 4 bases at V and 3 bases at J, leaving 8 bases unmatched. This CDR3 is CASSPGQGSSNQPQHF. CDR3 nucleotides: TGTGCCAGCAGCCCAGGACAGGGGTCCTCCAATCAGCCCCAGCATTTT.

With regard to this clone: Because the CDR3's place on the DNA is in doubt, the DNA is left out and the CDR3 is given as listed by TCRdb. The chain couples TRBV7-9 to TRBJ2-3; no DNA check was done on the table's D call, TRBD1. With termini counted, the CDR3 has 13 amino acids. Germline CDR1 SEHNR, CDR2 FQNEAQ (reference sequence). This CDR3 is CASSFGAGTKRYF.

This clone was detected a few times. This rearrangement joins TRBV25-1 to TRBJ2-3; 10 bases align to TRBD2. Germline V gives CDR1 MGHDK, CDR2 SYGVNS. The CDR3 covers 17 residues. V dropped 2 bases and J dropped 0; count of bases not matched to a gene: 5. Written as DNA, the CDR3 is TGTGCCAGCAGTGAAAGGTCTAGCGGGGGTAGCACAGATACGCAGTATTTT. Its protein is CASSERSSGGSTDTQYF.

The chain uses TRBV28 and TRBJ1-5, with 7 bases identical to TRBD1. The CDR3 is 15 amino acids. Germline CDR1 is MDHEN and CDR2 is SYDVKM. Trimming cost V 4 bases and J 3 bases; bases outside gene matches: 6. The CDR3 loop is CASSSAGQVNQPQHF. In DNA form, the CDR3 reads TGTGCCAGCAGTTCAGCCGGACAGGTCAATCAGCCCCAGCATTTT.

The chain is built from TRBV28 and TRBJ2-1, with a tentative D call TRBD1 (6 bases). The CDR3 is made up of 17 amino acids. CDR1 is MDHEN, CDR2 SYDVKM, per germline. Trimming took 7 bases from V and 4 from J, leaving 23 bases between them. CDR3 residues: CASTYTRGTRLYNEQFF. In DNA, the CDR3 is TGTGCCAGCACCTACACGAGGGGGACAAGACTTTACAATGAGCAGTTCTTC.

V is TRBV6-1 and J is TRBJ2-3; 14 nucleotides line up with TRBD2. CDR1 MNHNS and CDR2 SASEGT come from the germline V gene. The CDR3 length is 22 residues. V gave up 1 base and J gave up 0 bases; unmatched junction bases: 15. The CDR3 sequence: CASSEGRWRTSGGRTSTDTQYF. CDR3 sequence (DNA): TGTGCCAGCAGTGAAGGGAGGTGGCGGACTAGCGGGGGGCGGACTAGCACAGATACGCAGTATTTT.

The V and J genes are TRBV2 and TRBJ2-1; D may correspond to TRBD1 or TRBD2 (5 bases each). The V gene's germline CDR1 is SNHLY and CDR2 FYNNEI. The CDR3 is made up of 13 amino acids. With 5 bases removed from V and 10 bases from J, the gap between germline ends came to 15 bases. The CDR3 sequence is CASSWDQSDEQFF. CDR3 nucleotide sequence: TGTGCCAGCAGTTGGGACCAGTCAGACGAGCAGTTCTTC.

This chain links TRBV7-9 with TRBJ2-5, with TRBD1 matching 9 bases. TRBJ2-7 matches the DNA end more closely, so the J call is doubtful. The germline V gene has CDR1 SEHNR and CDR2 FQNEAQ (reference sequence). CDR3 length equals 15 residues. This chain's CDR3 is CASIQSGTGPREQYF. The CDR3 DNA sequence: TGTGCCAGCATCCAATCCGGGACAGGGCCTCGCGAGCAGTACTTC.